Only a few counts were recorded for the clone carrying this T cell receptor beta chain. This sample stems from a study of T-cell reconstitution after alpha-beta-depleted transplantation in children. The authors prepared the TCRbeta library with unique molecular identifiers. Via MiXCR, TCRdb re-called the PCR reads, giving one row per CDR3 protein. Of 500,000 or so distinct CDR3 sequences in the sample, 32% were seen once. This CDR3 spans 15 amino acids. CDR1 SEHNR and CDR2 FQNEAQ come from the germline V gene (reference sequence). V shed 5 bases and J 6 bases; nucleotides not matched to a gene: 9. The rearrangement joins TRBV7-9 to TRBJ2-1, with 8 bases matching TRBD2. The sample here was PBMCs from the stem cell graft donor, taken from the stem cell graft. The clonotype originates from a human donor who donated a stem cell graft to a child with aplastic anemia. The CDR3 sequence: CASSRDSGILNEQFF. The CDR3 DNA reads TGTGCCAGCAGCCGGGATAGCGGGATACTCAATGAGCAGTTCTTC. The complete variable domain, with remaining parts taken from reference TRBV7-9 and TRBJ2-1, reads DTGVSQNPRHKITKRGQNVTFRCDPISEHNRLYWYRQTLGQGPEFLTYFQNEAQLEKSRLLSDRFSAERPKGSFSTLEIQRTEQGDSAMYLCASSRDSGILNEQFFGPGTRLTVL.